This T cell receptor beta chain originates from a study of HIV-infected patients and healthy controls. cDNA was made from approximately 0.55 ug RNA using alpha and beta constant primers. Using multiplexing indices, alpha and beta chain libraries were generated apart by chain-specific third strand synthesis. TCRdb used MiXCR to reprocess the 5' RACE reads, holding one entry per CDR3 protein. The table records roughly 9,300 distinct CDR3 sequences, less than 11% of them present only once. At least ten counts were recorded for this clonotype. No cell fractionation was done, so the repertoire covers all unsorted peripheral blood T cells. CDR3 length equals 14 residues. The V end lost 5 bases, the J end lost 3 bases, and 13 bases lay between the germline ends. Germline V gene data show CDR1 as SQVTM and CDR2 as ANQGSEA.

V and J are TRBV29-1 and TRBJ2-2; D might be TRBD2 (6 bases). Specimen: blood, collected before antiretroviral therapy. The sequence was obtained from an adult with HIV infection. The CDR3 here is CSVTNRGDTGELFF. In DNA, the CDR3 is TGCAGCGTTACCAATCGCGGGGACACCGGGGAGCTGTTTTTT.